This T cell receptor beta chain came from a study of persistence of HIV-infected CD4 T cells. This clone was detected a few times. Its specificity is not known. Lysates of CMV-infected fibroblasts at 9.5 to 10 ug/mL stimulated these cells. CD40L-negative CD69-negative CD45RO-high memory CD4+ T cells were sorted as populations depleted of antigen-responding cells. This CDR3 has 15 residues. With 0 bases removed from V and 3 bases from J, the gap between germline ends came to 13 bases. Germline V gives CDR1 SGHRS, CDR2 YFSETQ. The immunoSEQ assay was version 4, run in survey mode. Clones were read by immunoSEQ multiplex PCR, and TCRdb kept only the in-frame ones, dropping some. The profile shows 25,000 to 35,000 clones, around 80% of them singletons.

The gene calls are TRBV5-1 and TRBJ2-7, with D maybe TRBD1 (5 bases). This sequence originates from an adult woman with HIV who was CMV-seropositive. This sample comprised CD4+ T cells sorted from PBMCs after approximately 19-hour stimulation, obtained from a patient who received antiretroviral therapy. CDR3 in amino acids: CASSLVAGRSYEQYF. CDR3 DNA sequence: TGCGCCAGCAGCTTGGTGGCAGGGCGCAGCTACGAGCAGTACTTC.